These T cell receptor beta chains were read from a single sample in a study of blood T cell repertoires in COVID-19. The table came from immunoSEQ multiplex PCR; TCRdb's copy has only in-frame clones and leaves some out. Counted here are approximately 100,000 clones, about two thirds occurring once; the ten biggest clones make up more than 0.8%. The sequencing input was peripheral blood. All receptors derive from a human donor with acute or convalescent COVID-19. The donor label of this sample is uncertain. Both conserved end residues are part of each CDR3. D genes are given only for firm matches. Clone size is shown for a subset of rows, as once, few, many or a class of expanded clone.

15	TRBV28	TRBD1	.	TRBJ1-6	TGTGCCAGCAGTTCGACCGGGACAGGGAATTCACCCCTCCACTTT	CASSSTGTGNSPLHF
15	TRBV7-2	.	.	TRBJ1-5	TGTGCCAGCAGCTTAAGATATGGGGCGGATCAGCCCCAGCATTTT	CASSLRYGADQPQHF
15	TRBV9	TRBD1	.	TRBJ1-2	TGTGCCAGCAGCGTAGCCGGACAGGGCATCGGTGGCTACACCTTC	CASSVAGQGIGGYTF
15	TRBV11-2	.	.	TRBJ1-2	TGTGCCAGCAGCCACTATGGGGGCCGAGGCTCTGGCTACACCTTC	CASSHYGGRGSGYTF
15	TRBV5-5	TRBD1	few	TRBJ1-2	TGTGCCAGCAGCTTGGAACAGGGGGCGCGGTATGGCTACACCTTC	CASSLEQGARYGYTF
15	TRBV28	.	once	TRBJ2-5	TGTGCCAGCAGAACTGGGGGCGGATACCAAGAGACCCAGTACTTC	CASRTGGGYQETQYF
15	TRBV19	.	once	TRBJ1-5	TGTGCCAGTAGTACCGTCGTTAATAGCAATCAGCCCCAGCATTTT	CASSTVVNSNQPQHF
14	TRBV19	TRBD1	medium-sized	TRBJ1-2	TGTGCCAGTTCACTGAGGGGGCAAGGCTATGGCTACACCTTC	CASSLRGQGYGYTF
13	TRBV2	.	.	TRBJ1-1	TGTGCCAGCAGTGAACTGTGGCACACTGAAGCTTTCTTT	CASSELWHTEAFF
16	TRBV9	TRBD2	few	TRBJ2-1	TGTGCCAGCAGCGCGCGGCCAGCGGGGGGTTACAATGAGCAGTTCTTC	CASSARPAGGYNEQFF
16	TRBV6-6	TRBD1	few	TRBJ1-5	TGTGCCAGCAGTTACGGGACAGGGCTGAACAATCAGCCCCAGCATTTT	CASSYGTGLNNQPQHF
17	TRBV10-2	TRBD1	.	TRBJ2-7	TGCGCCAGCAGTGAGAGGGAAGACAGGGGCGAAGGCTACGAGCAGTACTTC	CASSEREDRGEGYEQYF
11	TRBV2	.	once	TRBJ2-1	TGTGCCAGCAGGTCACAGGGTGCGCAGTTCTTC	CASRSQGAQFF
15	TRBV5-1	TRBD2	.	TRBJ2-1	TGCGCCAGCAGTTTGGAGCGGGGGGCCCTGAATGAGCAGTTCTTC	CASSLERGALNEQFF
15	TRBV27	TRBD1	.	TRBJ1-5	TGTGCCAGCAGTAGGGACAGGGGGCGCGAACAGCCCCAGCATTTT	CASSRDRGREQPQHF
15	TRBV6-1	TRBD2	.	TRBJ2-1	TGTGCCAGCAGTGAACTTAGCGGGGGGGCGGGTGAGCAGTTCTTC	CASSELSGGAGEQFF
17	TRBV3-1/TRBV3-2	.	.	TRBJ2-3	TGTGCCAGCAGCCCTTCCCACGACAGCCTCTTCACAGATACGCAGTATTTT	CASSPSHDSLFTDTQYF
15	TRBV5-1	.	once	TRBJ2-2	TGCGCCAGCAGCCACGACAAGCTCCGCACCGGGGAGCTGTTTTTT	CASSHDKLRTGELFF
13	TRBV4-1	.	.	TRBJ1-6	TGCGCCAGCAGCCCCAGACAGAATTCACCCCTCCACTTT	CASSPRQNSPLHF
11	TRBV29-1	.	.	TRBJ1-2	TGCAGCACTCAGGGGAACTATGGCTACACCTTC	CSTQGNYGYTF
12	TRBV29-1	.	once	TRBJ2-7	TGCAGCGTTCTAAGACTGGGAGGAGAGCAGTACTTC	CSVLRLGGEQYF
13	TRBV6-6	.	.	TRBJ1-3	TGTGCCATCTCCCCCAGCTCTGGAAACACCATATATTTT	CAISPSSGNTIYF
14	TRBV5-4	TRBD1	.	TRBJ1-6	TGTGCCAGCAGCCCGGGACAGGGGCTCTCACCCCTCCACTTT	CASSPGQGLSPLHF
17	TRBV18	.	.	TRBJ1-6	TGTGCCAGCTCACCGGAGAAAGGGGCGCGTAAGATTGGCACCCTCCACTTT	CASSPEKGARKIGTLHF
18	TRBV9	.	.	TRBJ2-2	TGTGCCAGCAGCGTAGCTGGGGCGTTTAGGGTCGGTAGCGGGGAGCTGTTTTTT	CASSVAGAFRVGSGELFF
15	TRBV7-2	TRBD1	.	TRBJ1-6	TGTGCCAGCAGCTTAGAACAGGGGGTAAATTCACCCCTCCACTTT	CASSLEQGVNSPLHF
14	TRBV19	.	.	TRBJ1-6	TGTGCCAGTAGTATTTACAGGGAGGGTTCACCCCTCCACTTT	CASSIYREGSPLHF
14	TRBV5-1	.	.	TRBJ1-5	TGCGCCAGCAGCTTGGGTGGGGGGAATCAGCCCCAGCATTTT	CASSLGGGNQPQHF
14	TRBV5-1	TRBD1	.	TRBJ1-2	TGCGCCAGCAGCCAGACAGGGACCAACTATGGCTACACCTTC	CASSQTGTNYGYTF
15	TRBV11-2	.	once	TRBJ2-3	TGTGCCAGCAGTCCGCAGGGGCCCCTAACAGATACGCAGTATTTT	CASSPQGPLTDTQYF
15	TRBV25-1	.	.	TRBJ1-6	TGTGCCAGCAGTGAAATCGGGGGTTGGCATTCACCCCTCCACTTT	CASSEIGGWHSPLHF
14	TRBV7-8	.	few	TRBJ2-5	TGTGCCAGCAGCTTAATAGGTAGCGAGATGACCCAGTACTTC	CASSLIGSEMTQYF
16	TRBV7-9	.	.	TRBJ1-5	TGTGCCAGCAGCTTAGGGCAGTCCAGCGGCAATCAGCCCCAGCATTTT	CASSLGQSSGNQPQHF
15	TRBV24-1	.	.	TRBJ1-4	TGTGCCACCAGTGATTTGGGCGATAGCGGTGAAAAACTGTTTTTT	CATSDLGDSGEKLFF
15	TRBV5-1	.	.	TRBJ1-4	TGCGCCAGCAGCTTGGCCCCGGCAGGGGCGGGAAAACTGTTTTTT	CASSLAPAGAGKLFF
14	TRBV5-1	.	.	TRBJ1-4	TGCGCCAGCAGCTTGGGCAGGGCCCGGCAAAAACTGTTTTTT	CASSLGRARQKLFF
15	TRBV2	TRBD1	.	TRBJ1-1	TGTGCCAGCAGTGCCCCCGGGACAGGGAACACTGAAGCTTTCTTT	CASSAPGTGNTEAFF
17	TRBV19	.	.	TRBJ2-2	TGTGCCAGTAGTATTGGTCGGCTAGTCCGGAACACCGGGGAGCTGTTTTTT	CASSIGRLVRNTGELFF
13	TRBV6-5	.	.	TRBJ1-2	TGTGCCAGCAGTCGACTTCAGGGTTATGGCTACACCTTC	CASSRLQGYGYTF
15	TRBV18	TRBD1	.	TRBJ1-2	TGTGCCAGCTCACCCCCCGGGACAGGGGGCTATGGCTACACCTTC	CASSPPGTGGYGYTF
19	TRBV6-2/TRBV6-3	TRBD2	.	TRBJ2-1	TGTGCCAGCAGCTCCCGTTGGTCTAGCCGGGGGGGCGGAGTACATGAGCAGTTCTTC	CASSSRWSSRGGGVHEQFF
12	TRBV10-1	TRBD2	.	TRBJ2-2	TGCGCCAGCGGGGGGGTAGCCGGGGAGCTGTTTTTT	CASGGVAGELFF
13	TRBV7-2	.	.	TRBJ2-3	TGTGCCAGTGGGAGAGAAAGCACAGATACGCAGTATTTT	CASGRESTDTQYF
13	TRBV15	TRBD1	few	TRBJ1-5	TGTGCCACCAGCGGACAGGGGGCTCAGCCCCAGCATTTT	CATSGQGAQPQHF
14	TRBV6-5	TRBD1	.	TRBJ1-2	TGTGCCAGCAGGCGGGGACAGGGGGCGAATGGCTACACCTTC	CASRRGQGANGYTF
13	TRBV6-6	.	.	TRBJ1-6	TGTGCCAGCAGCCTCAGGGAGGCTTCACCCCTCCACTTT	CASSLREASPLHF
14	TRBV19	.	.	TRBJ2-2	TGTGCCAGTAGTATTTATCTGAACACCGGGGAGCTGTTTTTT	CASSIYLNTGELFF
16	TRBV24-1	.	.	TRBJ1-5	TGTGCCACCAGTGATTCTGGCAGGGCGAACAATCAGCCCCAGCATTTT	CATSDSGRANNQPQHF
13	TRBV12-3/TRBV12-4	TRBD1	.	TRBJ1-1	TGTGCCAGCAGCAACAGGGGGAACACTGAAGCTTTCTTT	CASSNRGNTEAFF
16	TRBV5-1	.	few	TRBJ1-6	TGCGCCAGCACCTCCGAGGGAATCTCCTATAATTCACCCCTCCACTTT	CASTSEGISYNSPLHF
14	TRBV5-6	.	.	TRBJ1-6	TGTGCCAGCAGCTTCCGAGGGGGTAATTCACCCCTCCACTTT	CASSFRGGNSPLHF
18	TRBV15	TRBD1	few	TRBJ1-5	TGTGCCACCAGCAGAGATGGGACAGGGAATTTTGGCAATCAGCCCCAGCATTTT	CATSRDGTGNFGNQPQHF